This T cell receptor beta chain was captured by sequencing in a study of tissue T cells after allogeneic stem cell transplantation. Assay: immunoSEQ multiplex PCR; the TCRdb copy retains only in-frame clones and omits some. Of some 4,600 clones in the sample, 35% to 50% were seen once. The V gene's germline CDR1 is LGHDT and CDR2 YNNKQL (reference sequence). V trimming: 8 bases; J trimming: 4 bases; junction bases outside the gene matches: 1. The CDR3 has 11 residues. Judged by abundance, this clone is large. Gene labels here are mouse ones. Read sequence stops 1 residue before the CDR3 end, and the germline J gene provides the missing end. Stated time point: mouse harvest day 14 after allogeneic transplant. Each mouse received 10^7 T-cell-depleted marrow cells plus 10^6 splenic CD5+ T cells by tail vein.

This TCR came from a female BALB/c mouse given C57BL/6 T cells with graft-versus-host disease after an allogeneic hematopoietic cell transplant. The sample taken for sequencing was gut tissue. This chain connects TRBV4 to TRBJ2-7, with 8 bases lining up with TRBD2. CDR3 sequence reads: CASAGGYEQYF. The part of the CDR3 DNA that was read is TGTGCCAGCGCTGGGGGGTATGAACAGTAC.